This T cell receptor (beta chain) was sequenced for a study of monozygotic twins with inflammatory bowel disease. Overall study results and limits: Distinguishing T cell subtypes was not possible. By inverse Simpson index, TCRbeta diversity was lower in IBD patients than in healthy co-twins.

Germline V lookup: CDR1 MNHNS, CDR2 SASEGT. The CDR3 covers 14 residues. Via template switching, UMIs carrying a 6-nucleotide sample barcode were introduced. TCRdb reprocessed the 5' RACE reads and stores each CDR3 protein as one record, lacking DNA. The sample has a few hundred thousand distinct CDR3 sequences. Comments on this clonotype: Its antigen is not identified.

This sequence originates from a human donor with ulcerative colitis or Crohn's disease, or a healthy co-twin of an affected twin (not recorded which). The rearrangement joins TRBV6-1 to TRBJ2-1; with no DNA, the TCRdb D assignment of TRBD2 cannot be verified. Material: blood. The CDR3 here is CASRSSGSPFEEFF.